This T cell receptor beta chain was captured by sequencing in a study of molecular identifiers for immune sequencing clone quantification. Study-wide points: Beyond 20 RNA copies, clones held over 99% of effector molecules, compared with under 1% in naive cells.

Germline lookup yields CDR1 SGHVS and CDR2 FNYEAQ. The CDR3 has 15 residues. Trimming at V came to 3 bases and at J to 0 bases, leaving 3 bases not matched to a gene. TCRdb recomputed calls from the PCR reads with MiXCR, one row per CDR3 protein. The sample lists about 67,000 distinct CDR3 sequences, under 20% seen once, with 1.5% in the top ten. This clonotype was recorded at least ten times. Its antigen is as yet unknown. The chain links TRBV7-6 to TRBJ2-3; 7 nucleotides align to TRBD1. What was sequenced was naive CD8+ T cells from blood, with Jurkat cell RNA spiked in. Subset here: FACS-sorted CD8+CD4-CCR7+CD45RA+ naive T cells. The TCR originated in a human donor in good health. Some libraries in this study had Jurkat cell RNA spiked in. The CDR3 is CASSFRDRSTDTQYF. CDR3 bases: TGTGCCAGCAGCTTCCGGGACAGAAGCACAGATACGCAGTATTTT.